This is a list of T cell receptor beta chains from one sample in a study of T cells in Graves' hyperthyroidism and ophthalmopathy. In TCRdb, the multiplex PCR reads were re-called with MiXCR into one record per CDR3 protein. The sample has roughly 380,000 distinct CDR3 sequences; 14% are singletons. The sequenced sample consisted of blood. These receptors came from a woman aged 55-70 years with Graves' hyperthyroidism. CDR3s include the opening cysteine and the closing phenylalanine or tryptophan. Fields, in order: CDR3 DNA, CDR3 protein, J gene, D gene, clone size, V gene. The D gene is left open where the match is weak. The size entry is marked missing in some rows and otherwise reads once, few, many or a size class.

CDR3 DNA: TGCAGTGCGGCCGTTGGACATGGCTACACCTTC; CDR3 protein: CSAAVGHGYTF; J gene: TRBJ1-2; D gene: NA; clone size: NA; V gene: TRBV20-1
CDR3 DNA: TGCAGTGCTAGAGATGGCCTAGCGGTCTACAATGAGCAGTTCTTC; CDR3 protein: CSARDGLAVYNEQFF; J gene: TRBJ2-1; D gene: TRBD2; clone size: many; V gene: TRBV20-1
CDR3 DNA: TGTGCCTGGAGTCTCGACAGGCTGTTGGGTGAAGCTTTCTTT; CDR3 protein: CAWSLDRLLGEAFF; J gene: TRBJ1-1; D gene: NA; clone size: NA; V gene: TRBV30
CDR3 DNA: TGTGCCAGTACTCCAGGGGGCCCCGGGTTGGTGGAGACCCAGTACTTC; CDR3 protein: CASTPGGPGLVETQYF; J gene: TRBJ2-5; D gene: TRBD1; clone size: many; V gene: TRBV2
CDR3 DNA: TGCGCCAGCAGCCCCTCCGGGACCCAGGGCGGGTTCTTC; CDR3 protein: CASSPSGTQGGFF; J gene: TRBJ2-1; D gene: NA; clone size: few; V gene: TRBV5-1
CDR3 DNA: TGCGCCAGCAGCGCTCAGCCCTCCTACGAGCAGTACTTC; CDR3 protein: CASSAQPSYEQYF; J gene: TRBJ2-7; D gene: NA; clone size: few; V gene: TRBV4-1
CDR3 DNA: TGTGCCAGCAGCATCCCGCCTCAGAGTGAGCAGTTCTTC; CDR3 protein: CASSIPPQSEQFF; J gene: TRBJ2-1; D gene: NA; clone size: many; V gene: TRBV7-9
CDR3 DNA: TGCGCCAGCAGCTTGGGGACAGGGAGCGGAAACACCATATATTTT; CDR3 protein: CASSLGTGSGNTIYF; J gene: TRBJ1-3; D gene: TRBD1; clone size: few; V gene: TRBV5-1
CDR3 DNA: TGTGCCAGCAGCTCCTCGGTGGAGGCTAATGAAAAACTGTTTTTT; CDR3 protein: CASSSSVEANEKLFF; J gene: TRBJ1-4; D gene: NA; clone size: NA; V gene: TRBV12-3/TRBV12-4
CDR3 DNA: TGTGCCACCAGTGACTCGGGACACGCCAATCAGCCCCAGCATTTT; CDR3 protein: CATSDSGHANQPQHF; J gene: TRBJ1-5; D gene: NA; clone size: many; V gene: TRBV24-1
CDR3 DNA: TGTGCCAGTAGTCGAGTAGCGGGCCTATACAATGAGCAGTTCTTC; CDR3 protein: CASSRVAGLYNEQFF; J gene: TRBJ2-1; D gene: TRBD2; clone size: NA; V gene: TRBV19
CDR3 DNA: TGTGCCAGCAGCCAAGATGTTGGGGGGGCCGGGGAAGCTTTCTTT; CDR3 protein: CASSQDVGGAGEAFF; J gene: TRBJ1-1; D gene: NA; clone size: NA; V gene: TRBV3-1
CDR3 DNA: TGTGCCACCAGTGATCCGGGACAGGGGGGAACTGAAGCTTTCTTT; CDR3 protein: CATSDPGQGGTEAFF; J gene: TRBJ1-1; D gene: TRBD1; clone size: many; V gene: TRBV24-1
CDR3 DNA: TGTGCCAGCAGCTTATCAGAAAGAGAGACCCAGTACTTC; CDR3 protein: CASSLSERETQYF; J gene: TRBJ2-5; D gene: NA; clone size: many; V gene: TRBV11-2
CDR3 DNA: TGTGCCAGTAGTATCTCTGGTAGTGGGACCCAGTACTTC; CDR3 protein: CASSISGSGTQYF; J gene: TRBJ2-5; D gene: NA; clone size: NA; V gene: TRBV19
CDR3 DNA: TGTGCCAGCAGCACGAGCGGGCAATCCTACGAGCAGTACTTC; CDR3 protein: CASSTSGQSYEQYF; J gene: TRBJ2-7; D gene: NA; clone size: few; V gene: TRBV7-9
CDR3 DNA: TGTGCCAGCAGCCCGGGGCCCAACTCCTACGAGCAGTACTTC; CDR3 protein: CASSPGPNSYEQYF; J gene: TRBJ2-7; D gene: NA; clone size: NA; V gene: TRBV6-1
CDR3 DNA: TGTGCCAGCAGTTTACTGCAGGTCTTGGGGCAGTACTTC; CDR3 protein: CASSLLQVLGQYF; J gene: TRBJ2-7; D gene: NA; clone size: many; V gene: TRBV12-3/TRBV12-4
CDR3 DNA: TGCGCCAGCAGCTTGGCCGGGAGTTACACAGATACGCAGTATTTT; CDR3 protein: CASSLAGSYTDTQYF; J gene: TRBJ2-3; D gene: NA; clone size: many; V gene: TRBV5-1
CDR3 DNA: TGTGCCAGCAGCGGGGCCGCGAGCTCCTACAATGAGCAGTTCTTC; CDR3 protein: CASSGAASSYNEQFF; J gene: TRBJ2-1; D gene: NA; clone size: many; V gene: TRBV11-1
CDR3 DNA: TGTGCCAGCAGCCCGGACGGGAGTAACTATGGCTACACCTTC; CDR3 protein: CASSPDGSNYGYTF; J gene: TRBJ1-2; D gene: NA; clone size: NA; V gene: TRBV6-2/TRBV6-3
CDR3 DNA: TGTGCCAGCAGTTATGGGCAGGGGGCGCAGAGTCGATCACCCCTCCACTTT; CDR3 protein: CASSYGQGAQSRSPLHF; J gene: TRBJ1-6; D gene: TRBD1; clone size: many; V gene: TRBV6-1
CDR3 DNA: TGTGCCAGCAGCTCCCCCCGGGGGAGGGGATTCAATTCACCCCTCCACTTT; CDR3 protein: CASSSPRGRGFNSPLHF; J gene: TRBJ1-6; D gene: NA; clone size: once; V gene: TRBV28
CDR3 DNA: TGTGCCAGCAGCACAGGACGGGAGGGTTGGAATGAGCAGTTCTTC; CDR3 protein: CASSTGREGWNEQFF; J gene: TRBJ2-1; D gene: TRBD2; clone size: many; V gene: TRBV11-2
CDR3 DNA: TGTGCCAGCAGTACGAAGTGGGATGAAAAACTGTTTTTT; CDR3 protein: CASSTKWDEKLFF; J gene: TRBJ1-4; D gene: NA; clone size: many; V gene: TRBV6-1
CDR3 DNA: TGTGCCAGTAGTAAATTAGCGGGAGTGTGGGAGACCCAGTACTTC; CDR3 protein: CASSKLAGVWETQYF; J gene: TRBJ2-5; D gene: TRBD2; clone size: few; V gene: TRBV19
CDR3 DNA: TGTACCAGCAGCGTTGACCCGAACACTGAAGCTTTCTTT; CDR3 protein: CTSSVDPNTEAFF; J gene: TRBJ1-1; D gene: NA; clone size: few; V gene: TRBV7-9
CDR3 DNA: TGTGCCAGCAGCTTAAAGGCGGGAGGGACAGATACGCAGTATTTT; CDR3 protein: CASSLKAGGTDTQYF; J gene: TRBJ2-3; D gene: TRBD2; clone size: many; V gene: TRBV7-9
CDR3 DNA: TGTGCCAGCAGTAACAGGCCGGACTATGGCTACACCTTC; CDR3 protein: CASSNRPDYGYTF; J gene: TRBJ1-2; D gene: NA; clone size: few; V gene: TRBV6-5
CDR3 DNA: TGTGCCACCAGTGATTTGAATCGGCGGGAGCGGTCAGATACGCAGTATTTT; CDR3 protein: CATSDLNRRERSDTQYF; J gene: TRBJ2-3; D gene: TRBD2; clone size: NA; V gene: TRBV24-1
CDR3 DNA: TGTGCCAGCAGCCCCTTTCTCAGCGGGAGTAGCACAGATACGCAGTATTTT; CDR3 protein: CASSPFLSGSSTDTQYF; J gene: TRBJ2-3; D gene: TRBD2; clone size: NA; V gene: TRBV3-1
CDR3 DNA: TGTGCCTGGAGGAGCCCGGGAGATTGGGATGGCTACACCTTC; CDR3 protein: CAWRSPGDWDGYTF; J gene: TRBJ1-2; D gene: NA; clone size: many; V gene: TRBV30
CDR3 DNA: TGTGCCAGCAGTTTCGGCCGACTGGGGAATGAGCAGTTCTTC; CDR3 protein: CASSFGRLGNEQFF; J gene: TRBJ2-1; D gene: NA; clone size: many; V gene: TRBV6-2/TRBV6-3
CDR3 DNA: TGTGCCAGCAGCCCTGGGAACAGGGGGCACACTGAAGCTTTCTTT; CDR3 protein: CASSPGNRGHTEAFF; J gene: TRBJ1-1; D gene: TRBD1; clone size: many; V gene: TRBV6-1
CDR3 DNA: TGCAGCGCACTCGAAACCGATAGGAATGAGCAGTTCTTC; CDR3 protein: CSALETDRNEQFF; J gene: TRBJ2-1; D gene: NA; clone size: few; V gene: TRBV29-1
CDR3 DNA: TGTGCCAGCAGTTACCCCCCGCAGGGGGCCTCAGATACGCAGTATTTT; CDR3 protein: CASSYPPQGASDTQYF; J gene: TRBJ2-3; D gene: TRBD1; clone size: once; V gene: TRBV28
CDR3 DNA: TGCAGCGTTGATTTTAGCTTGCCCACAGATACGCAGTATTTT; CDR3 protein: CSVDFSLPTDTQYF; J gene: TRBJ2-3; D gene: NA; clone size: NA; V gene: TRBV29-1
CDR3 DNA: TGCGCCAGTAAGGGAAGATTGAACACTGAAGCTTTCTTT; CDR3 protein: CASKGRLNTEAFF; J gene: TRBJ1-1; D gene: NA; clone size: many; V gene: TRBV5-1
CDR3 DNA: TGTGCCAGCAGTGAACTCGGGACATTCTACGAGCAGTACTTC; CDR3 protein: CASSELGTFYEQYF; J gene: TRBJ2-7; D gene: NA; clone size: many; V gene: TRBV6-1
CDR3 DNA: TGTGCCAGCAGCTTGAGCCTAACTCAAGAGACCCAGTACTTC; CDR3 protein: CASSLSLTQETQYF; J gene: TRBJ2-5; D gene: NA; clone size: many; V gene: TRBV11-1
CDR3 DNA: TGTGCCAGCACCCTCGGACGCATGAACACTGAAGCTTTCTTT; CDR3 protein: CASTLGRMNTEAFF; J gene: TRBJ1-1; D gene: NA; clone size: many; V gene: TRBV2
CDR3 DNA: TGTGCCATTTGGAGTAGATTATATGGCTACACCTTC; CDR3 protein: CAIWSRLYGYTF; J gene: TRBJ1-2; D gene: NA; clone size: NA; V gene: TRBV27
CDR3 DNA: TGTGCCAGCAGCGCCGGGACCCAATCTAATGAAAAACTGTTTTTT; CDR3 protein: CASSAGTQSNEKLFF; J gene: TRBJ1-4; D gene: NA; clone size: NA; V gene: TRBV9
CDR3 DNA: TGTGCCAGCAGCTTTGTGGCAGGGCGCGGGGCCAACGTCCTGACTTTC; CDR3 protein: CASSFVAGRGANVLTF; J gene: TRBJ2-6; D gene: NA; clone size: many; V gene: TRBV11-2
CDR3 DNA: TGTGCCAGCAGCGTAGCGCCTAGCGGGGGCCACATTCAGTACTTC; CDR3 protein: CASSVAPSGGHIQYF; J gene: TRBJ2-4; D gene: TRBD2; clone size: NA; V gene: TRBV9
CDR3 DNA: TGCAGTGCTAGAAGTTTATACGAGCAGTACTTC; CDR3 protein: CSARSLYEQYF; J gene: TRBJ2-7; D gene: NA; clone size: many; V gene: TRBV20-1
CDR3 DNA: TGTGCCAGCAGTAGAGGACAGGGAGGTAATGAAAAACTGTTTTTT; CDR3 protein: CASSRGQGGNEKLFF; J gene: TRBJ1-4; D gene: TRBD1; clone size: many; V gene: TRBV12-3/TRBV12-4
CDR3 DNA: TGCGCCAGCAGCCAAGTTAGGGCAGAGAGCTCCTACGAGCAGTACTTC; CDR3 protein: CASSQVRAESSYEQYF; J gene: TRBJ2-7; D gene: NA; clone size: many; V gene: TRBV4-1
CDR3 DNA: TGCGCCAGCAGTGAACAGACTAGTAGGTACGAGCAGTACTTC; CDR3 protein: CASSEQTSRYEQYF; J gene: TRBJ2-7; D gene: NA; clone size: NA; V gene: TRBV10-1
CDR3 DNA: TGTGCCATCAGTGTTTCATCTAGCGGGCTCTCTGGGGCCAACGTCCTGACTTTC; CDR3 protein: CAISVSSSGLSGANVLTF; J gene: TRBJ2-6; D gene: TRBD2; clone size: few; V gene: TRBV10-3
CDR3 DNA: TGCGCCAGCAGCGAAGGGGCGAAAGCTGGGGCCAACGTCCTGACTTTC; CDR3 protein: CASSEGAKAGANVLTF; J gene: TRBJ2-6; D gene: NA; clone size: many; V gene: TRBV5-1
CDR3 DNA: TGCGCCAGCAGCTTGTACCTCGGAACCGGGGAGCTGTTTTTT; CDR3 protein: CASSLYLGTGELFF; J gene: TRBJ2-2; D gene: NA; clone size: many; V gene: TRBV5-1